What follows are 15 T cell receptor beta chains derived from one specimen sequenced in a study of OX40 agonist ivuxolimab in advanced cancers. Profiling relied on immunoSEQ multiplex PCR, and the TCRdb table lists in-frame clones only, not all of them. The repertoire holds around 110,000 clones, with about 93% as singletons. Specimen: CD4+ or CD8+ T cells sorted from blood, collected in a trial of the OX40 agonist ivuxolimab. The receptor source for this set is an adult with an advanced solid tumor such as melanoma, head and neck, liver or kidney cancer.

This clone was detected only once. The J gene is TRBJ2-4, the V gene TRBV18, with 8 bases fitting TRBD1. V lost 0 bases, J lost 5 bases, and 0 bases stayed unmatched. This CDR3 contains 14 residues. Germline V lookup: CDR1 KGHSH, CDR2 LQKENI. This CDR3 is CASSPPTGENIQYF. The CDR3 nucleotides are TGTGCCAGCTCACCACCGACAGGGGAAAACATTCAGTACTTC.

V and J are TRBV5-1 and TRBJ2-2, with TRBD2 matching 7 bases. Losses at the gene ends were 3 bases for V and 6 bases for J; bases not matched to a gene: 11. The CDR3 runs 16 residues. CDR1 is SGHRS and CDR2 is YFSETQ in the germline V gene. The CDR3 reads CASSSGLGLLAGELFF. Written as DNA, the CDR3 is TGCGCCAGCAGCTCCGGACTAGGTTTGCTCGCCGGGGAGCTGTTTTTT.

The chain links TRBV19 to TRBJ2-2; 7 bases align to TRBD2. The CDR3 extends over 21 amino acids. Losses at the gene ends were 4 bases for V and 1 base for J; bases not matched to a gene: 21. In germline, CDR1 is LNHDA, CDR2 SQIVND (reference sequence). In DNA form, the CDR3 reads TGTGCCAGTAGTAAAAGGGAGGGTACCTATGGAGAGACTGAGAACACCGGGGAGCTGTTTTTT. Translation: CASSKREGTYGETENTGELFF.

This clone was seen once. The genes are TRBV14 and TRBJ2-1; the D gene is possibly TRBD1 (5 bases). The ends were cut back, 1 base at V and 2 bases at J, with 12 bases in the middle. This CDR3 spans 16 amino acids. Looked up from germline, CDR1 is SGHDN and CDR2 is FVKESK. The CDR3 region has the DNA TGTGCCAGCAGCCAAGTCTTGGCAGGGACCTACAATGAGCAGTTCTTC. Its translation is CASSQVLAGTYNEQFF.

The V and J genes are TRBV6-1 and TRBJ1-2; D is unclear. In germline, CDR1 is MNHNS, CDR2 SASEGT. The CDR3 runs 11 residues. Trimming cost V 4 bases and J 8 bases, with 8 bases left between them. The CDR3: CASSGPEGYTF. Written as DNA, the CDR3 is TGTGCCAGCAGTGGACCGGAGGGCTACACCTTC.

This chain links TRBV9 with TRBJ1-1; 12 bases align to TRBD1. Looked up from germline, CDR1 is SGDLS and CDR2 is YYNGEE. Losses at the gene ends were 6 bases for V and 7 bases for J; bases not matched to a gene: 7. The CDR3 spans 14 residues. CDR3 sequence: CASTRDRGLFEAFF. The CDR3 DNA follows: TGTGCCAGCACCCGGGACAGGGGGCTTTTTGAAGCTTTCTTT.

The CDR3 sequence: CASSEDSKGGTEAFF. The CDR3 nucleotides are TGTGCCAGCAGCGAGGACAGTAAGGGAGGCACTGAAGCTTTCTTT. V gene TRBV9 combines with J gene TRBJ1-1; D perhaps matches TRBD1 (6 bases). Trimming removed 3 bases at V and 4 bases at J, with 16 bases between. CDR1 SGDLS and CDR2 YYNGEE come from the germline V gene. The CDR3 sequence is 15 residues long.

The CDR3 is CASSTQGAWGTDTQYF. In DNA form, the CDR3 reads TGTGCCAGTAGTACACAGGGGGCTTGGGGGACAGATACGCAGTATTTT. The chain joins TRBV19 to TRBJ2-3; TRBD1 agrees at 9 bases. The CDR3 length is 16 residues. Germline V gives CDR1 LNHDA, CDR2 SQIVND (reference sequence). Trimming cost V 4 bases and J 3 bases; bases outside gene matches: 8.

The genes are TRBV28 and TRBJ2-6, with 9 nucleotides matching TRBD2. Germline-derived CDR1 and CDR2 are MDHEN and SYDVKM. V gave up 8 bases and J gave up 0 bases; unmatched junction bases: 11. This CDR3 is 18 amino acids long. The CDR3 nucleotides are TGTGCCAGCGGCTCCCAGCGGGGGGCCTTCTCTGGGGCCAACGTCCTGACTTTC. Translated: CASGSQRGAFSGANVLTF.

The chain joins TRBV28 to TRBJ1-6; weak D call: TRBD1 (6 bases). The CDR3 runs 16 residues. Germline CDR1 and CDR2: MDHEN and SYDVKM. Trimming left V 8 bases short and J 3 bases short, with 17 bases between. In DNA, the CDR3 is TGTGCCAGCGCAGCTTCAGGGGCCCTCTATAATTCACCCCTCCACTTT. Encoded protein: CASAASGALYNSPLHF.

This chain joins TRBV5-4 and TRBJ2-7, with D possibly being TRBD1 or TRBD2 (5 bases each). This CDR3 has 15 residues. Trimming pared 4 bases from V and 2 bases from J, leaving 16 bases between. Per germline, CDR1 SGHNT and CDR2 YYREEE (reference sequence). CDR3: CASSPPGEGTYEQYF. DNA for the CDR3: TGTGCCAGCAGCCCCCCCGGAGAGGGGACCTACGAGCAGTACTTC.

The chain combines TRBV5-1 with TRBJ2-5; the D is unclear. The germline V gene encodes CDR1 SGHRS and CDR2 YFSETQ. The CDR3 has 16 residues. V was trimmed by 4 bases and J by 1 base, leaving 17 bases between them. DNA of the CDR3: TGCGCCAGCAGCCCAGGCACTGGGCCCCTCCAAGAGACCCAGTACTTC. This sequence encodes CASSPGTGPLQETQYF.

The chain links TRBV9 to TRBJ2-5; TRBD1 might be the D (5 bases). The V gene lost 0 bases and the J gene lost 5 bases, with 14 bases spanning the gap. The length of the CDR3 is 15 residues. Germline CDR1 is SGDLS and CDR2 is YYNGEE. The CDR3 DNA follows: TGTGCCAGCAGCGTAGTTCCAGGGAATAGGGAGACCCAGTACTTC. Its protein is CASSVVPGNRETQYF. The entire variable domain, with the rest obtained from reference TRBV9 and TRBJ2-5, is as follows: DSGVTQTPKHLITATGQRVTLRCSPRSGDLSVYWYQQSLDQGLQFLIQYYNGEERAKGNILERFSAQQFPDLHSELNLSSLELGDSALYFCASSVVPGNRETQYFGPGTRLLVL.

This clone occurred a few times. V and J are TRBV28 and TRBJ2-7; tentatively, D is TRBD1 (5 bases). From germline, CDR1 is MDHEN and CDR2 SYDVKM. This CDR3 is 16 amino acids long. The germline V and J ends were trimmed by 6 bases and 0 bases, with 18 bases remaining between them. The CDR3 coding sequence is TGTGCCAGCAGCCTCCGTTGGGGCCCCCGCTCCTACGAGCAGTACTTC. This codes for CASSLRWGPRSYEQYF.

The chain carries TRBV6-5 and TRBJ1-2, with D maybe TRBD1 (6 bases). The CDR3 sequence is 12 residues long. V lost 6 bases and J lost 8, with 13 bases in between. Germline values: CDR1 MNHEY, CDR2 SVGAGI. DNA of the CDR3: TGTGCCAGCAGCAGCAGGACAGTAGGCTACACCTTC. Translating gives CASSSRTVGYTF.